Included here is one T cell receptor beta chain sequence, with context. In the PCR, 60 Vbeta and 13 Jbeta primers were used. Libraries were prepared by immunoSEQ multiplex PCR; TCRdb keeps only in-frame clonotypes and omits some of them. The data show 100,000 to 150,000 clones, approximately 80% seen once. The sample originates from a study of cytomegalovirus exposure and HLA in healthy donors. Germline V gene lookup returns CDR1 SGHKS and CDR2 YYEKEE (reference sequence). The CDR3 spans 18 residues. Trimming took 0 bases from V and 2 from J, leaving 19 bases between them. This TCR was sampled from a boy between 2 and 10 years old in good health and CMV-seronegative. Source material: PBMCs. The rearrangement links TRBV5-5 to TRBJ2-3; D is perhaps TRBD1 (5 bases). CDR3 amino acids: CASSLGQLPGFITDTQYF. The CDR3, as DNA: TGTGCCAGCAGCTTGGGACAGCTCCCCGGGTTCATCACAGATACGCAGTATTTT.